The sequence of this T cell receptor (beta chain) was determined in a study of cytomegalovirus exposure and HLA in healthy donors. Study conclusions and caveats: A later analysis linked some 18,000 TCR beta sequences to HLA alleles at 0.05 false discovery rate. Sequencing depth roughly uniform across donors was assumed in presence/absence analyses. A later analysis found most CMV-associated TCR beta chains apparently HLA-restricted. Sequences of the TCR beta chain were said to predict the HLA-A and HLA-B alleles of most subjects accurately.

CDR3 size: 13 residues. CDR1 SGHNT and CDR2 YYREEE come from the germline V gene (reference sequence). V was pared by 0 bases and J by 8 bases, with 11 bases between. The PCR used 60 Vbeta and 13 Jbeta primers. TCRdb keeps only in-frame clones here, not all; method: immunoSEQ multiplex PCR. The table has 90,000 to 100,000 clones, 60% to 85% seen once. Concerning this clone itself: Its specificity is not known.

The source of this sequence is a man aged 60-69 years in good health and CMV-seropositive. The sample comprised PBMCs. This chain uses TRBV5-4 with TRBJ1-1; TRBD1 is a possible D gene (6 bases). The CDR3 DNA is TGTGCCAGCAGCTTGGCCTTGGGGGCGGAAGCTTTCTTT. It is translated as CASSLALGAEAFF.